Below, 5 T cell receptor beta chains from the same sample are listed, as sequenced in a study of CXCR3 chemokines and chemotherapy response in bladder cancer. MiXCR, run by TCRdb on the PCR reads, gives a single entry per CDR3 protein. The table shows roughly 2,200 distinct CDR3 sequences, with about a sixth occurring only once. The sample was acquired from a patient whose treatment included neoadjuvant chemotherapy. These receptors originate from a human donor with bladder cancer that responded to neoadjuvant chemotherapy.

This clonotype is medium-sized within its sample. The chain joins TRBV7-2 to TRBJ1-1; 7 bases match TRBD1. Germline V gene lookup returns CDR1 SGHTA and CDR2 FQGNSA. This CDR3 contains 14 residues. V shed 4 bases and J 4 bases; nucleotides not matched to a gene: 6. CDR3 residues: CASSSQGGGTEAFF. The CDR3, as DNA: TGTGCCAGCAGCTCTCAGGGGGGCGGCACTGAAGCTTTCTTT.

This clonotype came up many times. The CDR3 region is CASSLRTSGGIQYF. DNA of the CDR3: TGTGCCAGCTCACTACGGACTAGCGGGGGCATTCAGTACTTC. The chain is built from TRBV18 and TRBJ2-4; 13 positions agree with TRBD2. The CDR3 has 14 residues. V was pared by 4 bases and J by 9 bases, with 3 bases of the junction left unmatched. Germline lookup yields CDR1 KGHSH and CDR2 LQKENI.

Only a few counts were recorded for this clonotype. The chain has TRBV12-3 or TRBV12-4 and TRBJ2-2; 11 positions match TRBD1. After removal of 5 bases from V and 6 bases from J, the junction contained 5 bases not matched to a gene. The CDR3 has 15 amino acids. The CDR3 nucleotides read TGTGCCAGCAGTCGGACAGGGGGCTCTTCCGGGGAGCTGTTTTTT. Translating gives CASSRTGGSSGELFF.

Only one count was recorded for this clonotype. In DNA, the CDR3 is TGCAGTGCTAGGGCTGGCCGGGGAGCGGGGGGAAGGACCGGGGAGCTGTTTTTT. Amino acids: CSARAGRGAGGRTGELFF. The chain links TRBV20-1 to TRBJ2-2; 9 bases align to TRBD2. In germline, CDR1 is DFQATT, CDR2 SNEGSKA (reference sequence). This CDR3 is built from 18 residues. V shed 3 bases, J shed 5 bases, and the junction held 16 bases outside the gene matches.

By frequency in the sample, this clonotype is medium-sized. The chain uses TRBV24-1 and TRBJ2-3; D uncertain. This CDR3 region has 12 residues. The germline gives CDR1 KGHDR, CDR2 SFDVKD. Between the trimmed V and J ends, which lost 7 bases and 4 bases, there was a span of 8 bases. CDR3 nucleotides: TGTGCCACCAGGAACACTGCAGATACGCAGTATTTT. Residues: CATRNTADTQYF.